This TCR beta chain was identified in a study of blood T cell repertoires in COVID-19. Study background: PBMCs, B-cell-depleted T cells, or T cells provided the cDNA or gDNA that made up the material.

Germline-derived CDR1 and CDR2 are MDHEN and SYDVKM. Trimming took 2 bases from V and 7 from J, leaving 11 bases between them. CDR3 length: 13 amino acids. The protocol was immunoSEQ multiplex PCR, while the TCRdb copy is restricted to in-frame clones and leaves out a portion. The table shows roughly 190,000 clones, with 70% to 80% occurring only once. Sequencing was done on a sample of peripheral blood. The source is a woman aged 45-59 years with acute or convalescent COVID-19. The chain has TRBV28 and TRBJ1-2, with TRBD1 as a possible D gene (5 bases). The CDR3: CASSLLQGSGYTF. The CDR3 DNA follows: TGTGCCAGCAGTTTACTGCAGGGTAGTGGCTACACCTTC.